The 20 T cell receptor delta chains below were found in one sample sequenced in a study of Vδ1+ human thymocytes. Findings of the study overall: In the thymus, TRG and TRD repertoires looked highly polyclonal with Gaussian CDR3 lengths.

Antigens for these TCRs are unknown. RNA was extracted from the cells and then reverse transcribed. Pooled V-gene forward primers with one constant-region reverse primer generated the CDR3 amplicons by multiplex PCR. TCRdb fed the multiplex PCR reads to CATT. The sample shows about 75,000 delta-chain clones, around 35% of them seen only once. The sample comprised Vdelta1+ gamma-delta thymocytes from the thymus. The subset is: FACS-sorted CD3+ TCRalphabeta- TCRVdelta1+ TCRVdelta2- thymocytes. The source of these receptors is a boy in the first two years of life who had congenital heart surgery.

This rearrangement joins TRDV1 to TRDJ1, with D unresolved. Trimming took 0 bases from V and 5 from J, leaving 13 bases between them. CDR3 length: 15 residues. Germline V CDR1 and CDR2: TSWWSYY, QGS. The CDR3 loop reads CALGELSGLRDKLIF. CDR3 coding DNA: TGTGCTCTTGGGGAACTTTCGGGGCTCCGGGATAAACTCATCTTT.

The rearrangement links TRDV1 to TRDJ1, with D perhaps matching TRDD2 (5 bases). Germline CDR1 TSWWSYY, CDR2 QGS. This CDR3 region has 14 residues. Trimming took 4 bases from V and 2 from J, leaving 11 bases between them. DNA for the CDR3: TGTGCTCTTGGGGTTCCTTGGAGGACCGATAAACTCATCTTT. Protein: CALGVPWRTDKLIF.

J is TRDJ1 and V is TRDV1, with D possibly matching TRDD3 (6 bases). Germline values: CDR1 TSWWSYY, CDR2 QGS. V was clipped by 4 bases and J by 0 bases, with 24 bases between them. The CDR3 runs 19 residues. The DNA of the CDR3 is TGTGCTCTTGGGGGGGGAGGCAGTAGCCTGGGGTGTTACACCGATAAACTCATCTTT. Translation gives CALGGGGSSLGCYTDKLIF.

V is TRDV1 and J is TRDJ1; possible D gene TRDD3, 5 bases. Germline CDR1 is TSWWSYY and CDR2 is QGS. Trimming removed 7 bases at V and 4 bases at J, with 25 bases between. CDR3 size: 17 residues. CDR3 loop: CALVSLQVLGELDKLIF. CDR3 coding DNA: TGTGCTCTTGTGAGCCTCCAAGTACTAGGGGAACTCGATAAACTCATCTTT.

V and J are TRDV1 and TRDJ1; D is unclear. V was shortened by 0 bases and J by 8 bases, with 13 bases between the two germline ends. This CDR3 is built from 14 residues. The germline V gene encodes CDR1 TSWWSYY and CDR2 QGS. The CDR3 sequence: CALGELRPSVKLIF. Written as DNA, the CDR3 is TGTGCTCTTGGGGAACTTCGGCCCTCGGTGAAACTCATCTTT.

The count of this clone is one. The rearrangement joins TRDV1 to TRDJ1, with a possible D match to TRDD3 (5 bases). Germline loops: CDR1 TSWWSYY, CDR2 QGS. The CDR3 extends over 23 amino acids. Between the trimmed V and J ends, which lost 0 bases and 0 bases, there was a span of 32 bases. The CDR3 here is CALGELYASGAGTFKRYTDKLIF. DNA of the CDR3: TGTGCTCTTGGGGAACTATACGCGTCGGGGGCGGGGACTTTTAAACGGTACACCGATAAACTCATCTTT.

This clone was recorded a few times. This chain joins TRDV1 and TRDJ1, with D perhaps TRDD3 (6 bases). Germline assignment: CDR1 TSWWSYY and CDR2 QGS. Trimming took off 2 bases at V and 8 bases at J, with 18 bases between the two ends. This CDR3 has 15 residues. The CDR3 coding sequence is TGTGCTCTTGGGGAAAATCGGTGCGGGATAGTAAAACTCATCTTT. It translates to CALGENRCGIVKLIF.

This clone was counted only a few times. The chain is built from TRDV1 and TRDJ1; 12 bases agree with TRDD3. Germline loops: CDR1 TSWWSYY, CDR2 QGS. The CDR3 length is 16 residues. The trim removed 3 bases at V and 4 bases at J, leaving 6 bases unmatched. Here the CDR3 reads CALGDSGGYAYDKLIF. The CDR3 DNA reads TGTGCTCTTGGGGACTCTGGGGGATACGCATACGATAAACTCATCTTT.

This rearrangement joins TRDV1 to TRDJ1; D is perhaps TRDD2 or TRDD3 (6 bases each). The CDR3 runs to 25 residues. V dropped 3 bases and J dropped 3 bases, with 44 bases sitting between them. From germline, CDR1 is TSWWSYY and CDR2 QGS. In DNA form, the CDR3 reads TGTGCTCTTGGGGAGCCGTCGCCTTCCCGTTTGAAACTGGGTGGGTTTGCGTGTGTAGCCGATAAACTCATCTTT. Amino acids: CALGEPSPSRLKLGGFACVADKLIF.

This clone showed up just a few times. At one boundary the junction diverges from the germline segment, which might be a read error. The chain uses TRDV1 and TRDJ1, with TRDD3 matching over 11 bases. This CDR3 contains 17 residues. CDR1 is TSWWSYY and CDR2 is QGS in the germline V gene. The DNA for the CDR3 is TGTGCTCTTGGGGAAGCTGGGGGATACAGGTGCACCGGTAAACTCATCTTT. Amino acids: CALGEAGGYRCTGKLIF.

The chain couples TRDV1 to TRDJ1, with 8 bases that match TRDD3. Per germline, CDR1 TSWWSYY and CDR2 QGS. The CDR3 has 22 residues. V gave up 2 bases and J gave up 0 bases; unmatched junction bases: 23. CDR3 nucleotide sequence: TGTGCTCTTGGGGAAGGGCGGTCCTATACCATACTGGGGGCCCAAGACACCGATAAACTCATCTTT. This codes for CALGEGRSYTILGAQDTDKLIF.

This clone was observed a few times. The rearrangement uses TRDV2 and TRDJ1; 10 nucleotides match TRDD3. The CDR3 has 16 amino acids. V gave up 7 bases and J gave up 0 bases; unmatched junction bases: 10. Looked up from germline, CDR1 is GEAIGNYY and CDR2 is EKD. The CDR3 reads CACPWGISPYTDKLIF. The CDR3 nucleotides are TGTGCCTGCCCCTGGGGGATAAGCCCGTACACCGATAAACTCATCTTT.

This sequence joins TRDV1 and TRDJ1; 9 bases align to TRDD3. V shed 0 bases, J shed 8 bases, and the junction held 37 bases outside the gene matches. Germline CDR1 reads TSWWSYY; CDR2 reads QGS. This CDR3 comprises 25 residues. CDR3 bases: TGTGCTCTTGGGGAACTGTCTCCCCGGCCTTCCCGTTCTTCCTTACTGGGGGACCAGGTTATCAAACTCATCTTT. Residues: CALGELSPRPSRSSLLGDQVIKLIF.

This clone occurred a few times. The J gene is TRDJ1, the V gene TRDV1; 10 nucleotides line up with TRDD3. Germline-derived CDR1 and CDR2 are TSWWSYY and QGS. V gave up 1 base and J gave up 6 bases; unmatched junction bases: 11. The CDR3 extends over 17 amino acids. The CDR3 coding sequence is TGTGCTCTTGGGGAACGATGGGGTACTGGGGGATTTAATAAACTCATCTTT. It translates to CALGERWGTGGFNKLIF.

The rearrangement links TRDV1 to TRDJ1; 8 nucleotides agree with TRDD2. The V segment lost 5 bases and the J segment 0 bases; nucleotides outside the gene matches: 20. This CDR3 comprises 20 residues. Germline V gene data show CDR1 as TSWWSYY and CDR2 as QGS. CDR3 region: CALGPHFLRREGGYTDKLIF. DNA of the CDR3: TGTGCTCTTGGGCCACACTTCCTACGAAGGGAGGGGGGGTACACCGATAAACTCATCTTT.

The chain uses TRDV1 and TRDJ1, with D hard to call. Germline loops: CDR1 TSWWSYY, CDR2 QGS. This CDR3 is built from 11 residues. The V end was cut by 9 bases, the J end by 4 bases, with 9 bases between. The CDR3 DNA reads TGTGCTCTCTACGATAACGATAAACTCATCTTT. Its translation: CALYDNDKLIF.

Worth noting for this clone: The sample holds other DNA sequences that translate to the same CDR3. The rearrangement links TRDV2 to TRDJ1; TRDD3 aligns across 9 bases. J lost 0 bases, V lost 9 bases, and 13 bases had no gene match. CDR1 GEAIGNYY and CDR2 EKD come from the germline V gene. This CDR3 region has 16 residues. The CDR3 loop reads CATTGGPIPYTDKLIF. In nucleotides, the CDR3 is TGTGCCACCACTGGGGGACCCATTCCTTACACCGATAAACTCATCTTT.

This chain joins TRDV2 and TRDJ1, with 11 bases that match TRDD3. The germline CDR1 and CDR2 sequences are GEAIGNYY and EKD. CDR3 length: 17 residues. Unmatched junction bases numbered 10, after V lost 3 bases and J lost 2 bases. DNA of the CDR3: TGTGCCTGTGACCCGTACTGGGGGATAGGAGGGACCGATAAACTCATCTTT. Its protein is CACDPYWGIGGTDKLIF.

This clone was observed a few times. The J gene is TRDJ1, the V gene TRDV1, with D uncertain. The germline gives CDR1 TSWWSYY, CDR2 QGS. The length of the CDR3 is 19 residues. Trimming took 0 bases from V and 5 from J, leaving 25 bases between them. CDR3 in DNA: TGTGCTCTTGGGGAACTCGCTGTCCAAATCGGGCCCGAACCAGATAAACTCATCTTT. It specifies CALGELAVQIGPEPDKLIF.

J is TRDJ1 and V is TRDV1; D unresolved. The CDR3 sequence is 19 residues long. The germline V and J ends were trimmed by 0 bases and 1 base, with 21 bases remaining between them. Germline CDR1 is TSWWSYY and CDR2 is QGS. CDR3 region: CALGELAVRVSRFTDKLIF. CDR3 coding DNA: TGTGCTCTTGGGGAACTCGCAGTGAGGGTTAGTCGATTCACCGATAAACTCATCTTT.